Sequencing of this TCR beta chain was carried out in a study of blood T cell repertoires in COVID-19. The wider study: PBMCs, B-cell-depleted T cells, or T cells provided the cDNA or gDNA that made up the material.

In germline, CDR1 is LGHDT, CDR2 YNNKEL (reference sequence). With V trimmed by 3 bases and J by 3 bases, 7 bases remained unmatched. CDR3 length equals 15 residues. How the authors handled the data: Estimates of nucleated cell counts were drawn from the amplification of reference gene primers. Libraries were prepared by immunoSEQ multiplex PCR; TCRdb keeps only in-frame clonotypes and omits some of them. That table is the source of V, J and clone size, and D and trimming were worked out from the DNA. The sample lists approximately 39,000 clones, around 95% occurring once. The TCR comes from a human donor with active COVID-19. The donor label of this sample is uncertain. The V call is TRBV3-1 (or the pseudogene TRBV3-2), the J call TRBJ2-7; 8 bases are shared with TRBD2. Sequencing was carried out using peripheral blood. The CDR3 region is CASSHFSGNYYEQYF. The CDR3 DNA sequence: TGTGCCAGCAGCCACTTTAGCGGGAATTACTACGAGCAGTACTTC.